This T cell receptor beta chain was retrieved from a study of identical twins. This clonotype was seen ten or more times. What it binds is unknown. Trimming cost V 0 bases and J 7 bases, with 9 bases left between them. Germline CDR1 and CDR2: SQVTM and ANQGSEA. This CDR3 is 13 amino acids long. From the 5' RACE reads, TCRdb called clonotypes with MiXCR, one entry per CDR3 protein. Of about 570,000 distinct CDR3 sequences listed, just under 10% are singletons. Findings of the study overall: Insertions were fewer in abundant cord blood beta clonotypes, whereas memory repertoires showed none of this pattern. Out-of-frame alpha sequences common to twins were enriched for low generation probability.

These records were also assigned to another study, of yellow fever vaccine responses in identical twins. That study reports: As reported, the vaccine T cell response of twins seemed partly convergent and partly personalized.

Sequenced material: PBMCs. The chain has TRBV29-1 and TRBJ2-2; no firm D call. This receptor was obtained from a young woman in good health. CDR3 bases: TGCAGCGTTGAAGATCAAGGCGGCGGGGAGCTGTTTTTT. This translates into CSVEDQGGGELFF.